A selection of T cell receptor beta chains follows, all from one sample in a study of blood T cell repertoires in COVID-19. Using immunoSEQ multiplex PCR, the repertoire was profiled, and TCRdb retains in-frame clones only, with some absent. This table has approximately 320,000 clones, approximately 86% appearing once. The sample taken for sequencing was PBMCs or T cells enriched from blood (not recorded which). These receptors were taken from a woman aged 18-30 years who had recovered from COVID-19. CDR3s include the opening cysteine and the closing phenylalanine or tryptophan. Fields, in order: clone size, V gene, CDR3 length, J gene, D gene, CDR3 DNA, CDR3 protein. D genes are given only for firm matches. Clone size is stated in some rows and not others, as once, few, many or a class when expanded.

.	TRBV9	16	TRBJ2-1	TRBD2	TGTGCCAGCAGCGAGGGACTAGCGGGGCTCTTGGATGAGCAGTTCTTC	CASSEGLAGLLDEQFF
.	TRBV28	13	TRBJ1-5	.	TGTGCCAGCAGTTCACTCACGGGGCAGCCCCAGCATTTT	CASSSLTGQPQHF
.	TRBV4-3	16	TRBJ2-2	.	TGCGCCAGCAGCCAAGCGGTCCGGGGAAACACCGGGGAGCTGTTTTTT	CASSQAVRGNTGELFF
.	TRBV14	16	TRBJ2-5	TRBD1	TGTGCCAGCAGCCAGAGGACAGGGAACCTAAAGGAGACCCAGTACTTC	CASSQRTGNLKETQYF
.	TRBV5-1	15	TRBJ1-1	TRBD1	TGCGCCAGCAGCTTGGGACAGGGGCGCATCACTGAAGCTTTCTTT	CASSLGQGRITEAFF
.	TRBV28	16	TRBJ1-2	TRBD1	TGTGCCAGCAGTTTGGCTTGGACAGGGGCTAGCTATGGCTACACCTTC	CASSLAWTGASYGYTF
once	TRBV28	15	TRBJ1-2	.	TGTGCCAGCAGTCTCGAACAGGGCTTTACGTATGGCTACACCTTC	CASSLEQGFTYGYTF
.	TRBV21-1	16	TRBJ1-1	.	TGTGCCAGCAGCCCGGGGACACGCAGGATGAACACTGAAGCTTTCTTT	CASSPGTRRMNTEAFF
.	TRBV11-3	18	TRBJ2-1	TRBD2	TGTGCCAGCAGCGCACTGCCCCCTCTAGCGGGGGGCTACAATGAGCAGTTCTTC	CASSALPPLAGGYNEQFF
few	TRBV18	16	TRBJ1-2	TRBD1	TGTGCCAGCTCACCATCCTCCGGGACAGAGAACCTTGGCTACACCTTC	CASSPSSGTENLGYTF
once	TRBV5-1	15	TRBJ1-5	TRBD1	TGCGCCAGCAGCTTGGGGACAGGGAACAATCAGCCCCAGCATTTT	CASSLGTGNNQPQHF
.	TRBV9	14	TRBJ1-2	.	TGTGCCAGCAGCCCGGACAGTCTACCCTATGGCTACACCTTC	CASSPDSLPYGYTF
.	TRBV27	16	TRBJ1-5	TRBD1	TGTGCCAGCAGTTTATTTGGCAGGGGGAGCGATCAGCCCCAGCATTTT	CASSLFGRGSDQPQHF
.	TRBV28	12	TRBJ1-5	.	TGTGCCAGCAGTCTAGCAAATCAGCCCCAGCATTTT	CASSLANQPQHF
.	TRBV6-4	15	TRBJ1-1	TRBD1	TGTGCCAGCAGTGACTCGGGCAGGGGGTACACTGAAGCTTTCTTT	CASSDSGRGYTEAFF
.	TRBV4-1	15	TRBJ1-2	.	TGCGCCAGCAGCCAACTGCTGGCCGGAGTTGATGGCTACACCTTC	CASSQLLAGVDGYTF
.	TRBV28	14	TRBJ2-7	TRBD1	TGTGCCAGCAGTGAACAGGGGGCAGGCTACGAGCAGTACTTC	CASSEQGAGYEQYF
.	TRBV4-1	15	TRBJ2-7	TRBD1	TGCGCCAGCAGCCAAGGACAGGGGGTTGTGGGTGAGCAGTACTTC	CASSQGQGVVGEQYF
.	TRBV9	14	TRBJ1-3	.	TGTGCCAGCAGCGTAGCTCCGGTTGGAAACACCATATATTTT	CASSVAPVGNTIYF
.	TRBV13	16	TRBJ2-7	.	TGTGCCAGCAGCTCTACCGTGAACAGGGTCTCCTACGAGCAGTACTTC	CASSSTVNRVSYEQYF
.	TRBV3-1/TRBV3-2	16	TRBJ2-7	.	TGTGCCAGCAGCTTGGCAATGTGGGGGGACCCCTACGAGCAGTACTTC	CASSLAMWGDPYEQYF
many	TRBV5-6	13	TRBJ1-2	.	TGTGCCAGCAGCTTTGAAGGGGCTTATGGCTACACCTTC	CASSFEGAYGYTF
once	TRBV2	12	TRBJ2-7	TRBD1	TGTGCCAGCAGACTCGACAGGGTCGAGCAGTACTTC	CASRLDRVEQYF
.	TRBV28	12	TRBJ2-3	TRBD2	TGTGCCAGCGGGGAGCGGGGGGATACGCAGTATTTT	CASGERGDTQYF
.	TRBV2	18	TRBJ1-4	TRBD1	TGTGCCAGCAGTGATTCGGGACAGGGGGCCCAGTTTAATGAAAAACTGTTTTTT	CASSDSGQGAQFNEKLFF
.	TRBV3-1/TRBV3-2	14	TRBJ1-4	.	TGTGCCAGCAGCCATGAGGGATTTAATGAAAAACTGTTTTTT	CASSHEGFNEKLFF
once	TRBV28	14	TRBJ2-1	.	TGTGCCAGCAGTTTGGGCAGGGGCTACAATGAGCAGTTCTTC	CASSLGRGYNEQFF
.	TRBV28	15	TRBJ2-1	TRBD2	TGTGCCAGCAGTTCTTGGACTAGCGGGAGCGATGAGCAGTTCTTC	CASSSWTSGSDEQFF
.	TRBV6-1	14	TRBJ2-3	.	TGTGCCAGCAGTGAGGGCAGATCTCCATCTACGCAGTATTTT	CASSEGRSPSTQYF
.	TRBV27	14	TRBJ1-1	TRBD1	TGTGCCAGCAGTTTCCACGGACAGGGGATGCAAGCTTTCTTT	CASSFHGQGMQAFF
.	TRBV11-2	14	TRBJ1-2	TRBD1	TGTGCCAGCAGCACAAGGACAGGGCTAGGTGGCTACACCTTC	CASSTRTGLGGYTF
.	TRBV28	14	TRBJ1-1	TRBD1	TGTGCCAGCAGTAGGACAGGGGTGAACACTGAAGCTTTCTTT	CASSRTGVNTEAFF
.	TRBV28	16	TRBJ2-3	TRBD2	TGTGCCAGCAGTTTTCGACTAGCGGGGACCACAGATACGCAGTATTTT	CASSFRLAGTTDTQYF
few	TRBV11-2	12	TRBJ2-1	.	TGTGCCAGCAGCCTCAGCGGACAGATTCAGTTCTTC	CASSLSGQIQFF
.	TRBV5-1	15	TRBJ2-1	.	TGCGCCAGCAGCGCGAGTCGTAGCTCCTACAATGAGCAGTTCTTC	CASSASRSSYNEQFF
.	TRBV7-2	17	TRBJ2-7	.	TGTGCCAGCAGCTTAGTTGGCTTGAGAAGACAGCCCATCAAGCAGTACTTC	CASSLVGLRRQPIKQYF
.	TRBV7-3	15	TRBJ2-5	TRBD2	TGTGCCAGCAGCTTACGACTAGCGGGGGTGGAGACCCAGTACTTC	CASSLRLAGVETQYF
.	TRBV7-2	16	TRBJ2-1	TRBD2	TGTGCCAGCAGCCTAAGACGGGGGGGCATGTACAATGAGCAGTTCTTC	CASSLRRGGMYNEQFF
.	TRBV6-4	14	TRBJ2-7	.	TGTGCCAGCAGTCCTACTGACTGGGCCTACGAGCAGTACTTC	CASSPTDWAYEQYF
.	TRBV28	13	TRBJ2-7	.	TGTGCCAGCAGTGTCAGGGGTACGGGCGAGCAGTACTTC	CASSVRGTGEQYF
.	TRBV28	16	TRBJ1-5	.	TGTGCCAGCAGCCAAGGGACGGACTATAGCAATCAGCCCCAGCATTTT	CASSQGTDYSNQPQHF
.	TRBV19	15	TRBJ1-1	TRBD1	TGTGCCAGTAAGGGGGCTCAGGGGAAGGACACTGAAGCTTTCTTT	CASKGAQGKDTEAFF
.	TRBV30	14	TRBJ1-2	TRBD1	TGTGCCTGGGATAGGGACAGGGGTTCGGATGGCTACACCTTC	CAWDRDRGSDGYTF
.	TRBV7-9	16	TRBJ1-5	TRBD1	TGTGCCAGCAGCCAAGAAGACAGGGGGTTGGATCAGCCCCAGCATTTT	CASSQEDRGLDQPQHF
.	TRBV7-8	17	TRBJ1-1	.	TGTGCCAGCAGCCCGAGAGGGGGGGGAACAGGGCGGACTGAAGCTTTCTTT	CASSPRGGGTGRTEAFF
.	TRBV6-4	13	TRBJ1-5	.	TGTGCCAGCAGTGCCGAGGGTGATCAGCCCCAGCATTTT	CASSAEGDQPQHF
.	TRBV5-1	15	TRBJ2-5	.	TGCGCCAGCAGCTTGGATTTAAACAGGTCAAGAGCCCAGTACTTC	CASSLDLNRSRAQYF
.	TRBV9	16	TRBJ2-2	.	TGTGCCAGCAGCGTACAGGGGACCCCTTTAACCGGGGAGCTGTTTTTT	CASSVQGTPLTGELFF
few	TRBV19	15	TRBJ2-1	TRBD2	TGTGCCAGTAGTATAAAGCGGGGATCCTACAATGAGCAGTTCTTC	CASSIKRGSYNEQFF
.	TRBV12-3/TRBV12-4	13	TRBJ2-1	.	TGTGCCAGCAGTTTGATGGGCAACAATGAGCAGTTCTTC	CASSLMGNNEQFF
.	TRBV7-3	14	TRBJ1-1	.	TGTGCCAGCAGCTTATATCCGACCCAGGAGGGAGCTTTCTTT	CASSLYPTQEGAFF
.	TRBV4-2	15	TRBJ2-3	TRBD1	TGTGCCAGCAGCCAAACAGGGGGCCCCACAGATACGCAGTATTTT	CASSQTGGPTDTQYF
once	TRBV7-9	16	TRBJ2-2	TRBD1	TGTGCCAGCAGTCCCCAGGGACAGGGTTTCGCGGGGGAGCTGTTTTTT	CASSPQGQGFAGELFF
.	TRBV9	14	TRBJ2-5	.	TGTGCCAGCAGCACCGGGACACCACGCGGGACCCAGTACTTC	CASSTGTPRGTQYF
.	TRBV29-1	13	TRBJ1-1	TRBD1	TGCAGCGTTGGGAGACAGGGTGGAACTGAAGCTTTCTTT	CSVGRQGGTEAFF
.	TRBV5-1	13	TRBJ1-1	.	TGCGCCAGCAGCTTCAACGGGAACACTGAAGCTTTCTTT	CASSFNGNTEAFF
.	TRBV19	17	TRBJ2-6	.	TGTGCCAGTAGTGTGACAGGGGAGGGCGCTGGGGCCAACGTCCTGACTTTC	CASSVTGEGAGANVLTF
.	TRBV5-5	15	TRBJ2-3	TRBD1	TGTGCCAGCAGTCCAGGGGGAGAACACACAGATACGCAGTATTTT	CASSPGGEHTDTQYF
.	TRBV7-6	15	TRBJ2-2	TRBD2	TGTGCCAGCAGCCGGACTAGCGGGAGTACCGGGGAGCTGTTTTTT	CASSRTSGSTGELFF